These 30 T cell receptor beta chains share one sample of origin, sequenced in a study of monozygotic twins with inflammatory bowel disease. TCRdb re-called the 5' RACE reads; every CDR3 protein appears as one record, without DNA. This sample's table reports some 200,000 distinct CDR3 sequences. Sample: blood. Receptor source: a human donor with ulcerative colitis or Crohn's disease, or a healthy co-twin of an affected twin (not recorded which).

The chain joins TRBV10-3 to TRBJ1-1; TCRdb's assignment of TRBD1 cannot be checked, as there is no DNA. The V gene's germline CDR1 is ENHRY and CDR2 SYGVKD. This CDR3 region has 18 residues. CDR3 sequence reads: CAIRGGGTGGRVNTEAFF.

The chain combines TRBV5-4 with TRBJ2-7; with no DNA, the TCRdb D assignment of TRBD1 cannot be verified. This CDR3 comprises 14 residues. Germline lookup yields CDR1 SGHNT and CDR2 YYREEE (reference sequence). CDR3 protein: CASSQPGQRYEQYF.

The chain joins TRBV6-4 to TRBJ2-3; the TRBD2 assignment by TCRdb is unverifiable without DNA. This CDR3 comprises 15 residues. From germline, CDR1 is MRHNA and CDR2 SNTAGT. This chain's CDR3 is CASRAQPTSTDTQYF.

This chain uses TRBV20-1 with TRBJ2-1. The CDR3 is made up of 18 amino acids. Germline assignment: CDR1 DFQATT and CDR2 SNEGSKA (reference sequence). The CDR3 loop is CSARTEAARSSSYNEQFF.

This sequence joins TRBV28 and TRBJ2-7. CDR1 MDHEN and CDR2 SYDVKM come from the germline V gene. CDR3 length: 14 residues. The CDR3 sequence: CASSLWELPYEQYF.

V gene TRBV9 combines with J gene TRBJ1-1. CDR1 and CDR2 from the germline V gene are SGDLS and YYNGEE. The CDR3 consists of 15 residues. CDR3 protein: CASSPRAGTGTEAFF.

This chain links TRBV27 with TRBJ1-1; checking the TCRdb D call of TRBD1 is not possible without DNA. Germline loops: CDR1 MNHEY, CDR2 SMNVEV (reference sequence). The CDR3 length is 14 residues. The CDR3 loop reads CASSRGQGNTEAFF.

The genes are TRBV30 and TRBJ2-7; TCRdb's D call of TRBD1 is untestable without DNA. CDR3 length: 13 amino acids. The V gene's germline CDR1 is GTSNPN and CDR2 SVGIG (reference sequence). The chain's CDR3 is CACNRGGTNEQYF.

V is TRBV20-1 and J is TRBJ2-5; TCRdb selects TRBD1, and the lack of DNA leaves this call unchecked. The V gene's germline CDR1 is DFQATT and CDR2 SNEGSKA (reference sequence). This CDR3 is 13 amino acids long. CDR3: CSAQGGGVETQYF.

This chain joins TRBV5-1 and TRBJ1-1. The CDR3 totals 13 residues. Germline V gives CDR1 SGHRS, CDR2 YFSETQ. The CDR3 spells CASSFDGYTEAFF.

The CDR3 loop is CASSGHGTSGGTDTQYF. This chain connects TRBV9 to TRBJ2-3; there is no DNA to check the TCRdb D call of TRBD2. The CDR3 length is 17 residues. Per germline, CDR1 SGDLS and CDR2 YYNGEE.

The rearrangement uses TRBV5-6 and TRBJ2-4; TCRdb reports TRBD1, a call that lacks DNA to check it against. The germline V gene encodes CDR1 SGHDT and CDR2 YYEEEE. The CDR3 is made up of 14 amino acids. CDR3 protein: CASSLGQGEGIQYF.

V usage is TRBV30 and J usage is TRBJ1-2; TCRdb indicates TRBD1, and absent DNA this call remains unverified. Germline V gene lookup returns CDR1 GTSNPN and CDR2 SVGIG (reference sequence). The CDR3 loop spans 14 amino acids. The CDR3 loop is CAWSSTGMDYGYTF.

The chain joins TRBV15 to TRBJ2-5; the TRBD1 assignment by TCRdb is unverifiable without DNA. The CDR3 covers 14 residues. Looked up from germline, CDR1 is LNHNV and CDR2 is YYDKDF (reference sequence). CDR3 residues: CATSRSGGAETQYF.

CDR3 amino acids: CASWGQLNTEAFF. The V call is TRBV27, the J call TRBJ1-1; TCRdb names TRBD1, which stays unverified in the absence of DNA. CDR1 MNHEY and CDR2 SMNVEV come from the germline V gene (reference sequence). This CDR3 has 13 residues.

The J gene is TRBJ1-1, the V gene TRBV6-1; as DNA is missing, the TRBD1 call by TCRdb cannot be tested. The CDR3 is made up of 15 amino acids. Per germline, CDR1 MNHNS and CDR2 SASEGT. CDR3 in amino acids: CASTKRGGTNTEALF.

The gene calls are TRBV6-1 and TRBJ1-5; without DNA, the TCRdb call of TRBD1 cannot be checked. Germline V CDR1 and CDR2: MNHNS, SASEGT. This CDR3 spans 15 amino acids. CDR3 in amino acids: CASSDEYQGAQPQHF.

The CDR3 is CSGGESSYNSPLHF. The rearrangement uses TRBV20-1 and TRBJ1-6; lacking DNA, the TRBD1 call made by TCRdb goes unchecked. This CDR3 comprises 14 residues. Germline CDR1 and CDR2: DFQATT and SNEGSKA (reference sequence).

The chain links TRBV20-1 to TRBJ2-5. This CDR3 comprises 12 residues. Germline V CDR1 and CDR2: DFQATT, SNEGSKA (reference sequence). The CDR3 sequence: CSARPTQETQYF.

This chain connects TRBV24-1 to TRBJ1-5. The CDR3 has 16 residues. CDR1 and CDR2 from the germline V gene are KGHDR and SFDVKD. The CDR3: CATSPGKGLGNQPQHF.

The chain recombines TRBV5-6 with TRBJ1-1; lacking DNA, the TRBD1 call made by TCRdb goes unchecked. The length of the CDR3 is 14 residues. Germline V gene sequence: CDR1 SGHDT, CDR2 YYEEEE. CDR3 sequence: CASNDRILNTEAFF.

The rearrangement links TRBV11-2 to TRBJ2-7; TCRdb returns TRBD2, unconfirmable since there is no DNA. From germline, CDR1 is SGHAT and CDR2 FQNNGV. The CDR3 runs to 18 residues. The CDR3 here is CASRPGGLAGVFGHEQYF.

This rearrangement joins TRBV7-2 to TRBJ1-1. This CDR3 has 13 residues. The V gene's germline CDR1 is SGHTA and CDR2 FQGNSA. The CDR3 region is CASSFPMNTEAFF.

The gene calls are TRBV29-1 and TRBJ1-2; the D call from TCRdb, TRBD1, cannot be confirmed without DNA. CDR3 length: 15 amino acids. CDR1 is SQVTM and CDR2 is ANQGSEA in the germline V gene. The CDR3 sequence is CSVEDPSTGVGGYTF.

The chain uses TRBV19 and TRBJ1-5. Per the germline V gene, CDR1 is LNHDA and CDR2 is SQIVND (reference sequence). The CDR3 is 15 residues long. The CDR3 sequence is CASSMGGTIGGPQHF.

CDR3: CASSLATSGSTDTQYF. The chain uses TRBV7-8 and TRBJ2-3; TCRdb proposes TRBD2, but this gene call is untestable without DNA. The CDR3 is made up of 16 amino acids. Germline assignment: CDR1 SGHVS and CDR2 FQNEAQ. Drawing the rest from reference TRBV7-8 and TRBJ2-3, the complete variable domain is GAGVSQSPRYKVAKRGQDVALRCDPISGHVSLFWYQQALGQGPEFLTYFQNEAQLDKSGLPSDRFFAERPEGSVSTLKIQRTQQEDSAVYLCASSLATSGSTDTQYFGPGTRLTVL.

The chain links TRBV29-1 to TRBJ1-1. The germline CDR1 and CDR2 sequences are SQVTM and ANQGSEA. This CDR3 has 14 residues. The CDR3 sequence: CSVAGLGLNTEAFF.

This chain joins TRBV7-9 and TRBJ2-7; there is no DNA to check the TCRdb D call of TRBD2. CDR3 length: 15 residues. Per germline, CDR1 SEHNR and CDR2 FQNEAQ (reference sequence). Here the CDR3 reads CASSRGGVPTYEQYF.

The CDR3 loop reads CASSAERAQETQYF. The chain couples TRBV12-3 or TRBV12-4 to TRBJ2-5; TCRdb's D call, TRBD1, is unchecked because there is no DNA. This CDR3 region has 14 residues.

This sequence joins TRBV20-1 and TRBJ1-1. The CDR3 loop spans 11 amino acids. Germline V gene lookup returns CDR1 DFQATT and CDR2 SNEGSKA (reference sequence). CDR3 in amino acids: CSARPDTEAFF.